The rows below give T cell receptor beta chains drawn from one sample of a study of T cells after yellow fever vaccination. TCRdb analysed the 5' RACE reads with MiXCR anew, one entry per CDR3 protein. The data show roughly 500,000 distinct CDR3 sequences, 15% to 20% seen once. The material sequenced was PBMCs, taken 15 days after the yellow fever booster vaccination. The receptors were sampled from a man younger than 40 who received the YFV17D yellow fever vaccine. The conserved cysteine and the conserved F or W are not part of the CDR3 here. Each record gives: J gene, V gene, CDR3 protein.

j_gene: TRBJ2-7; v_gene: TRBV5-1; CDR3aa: ASSSGPTGSFYEQY
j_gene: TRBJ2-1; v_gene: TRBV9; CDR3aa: ASSVGTGSFNEQF
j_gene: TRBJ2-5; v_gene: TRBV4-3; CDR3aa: ASSQKQGLETQY
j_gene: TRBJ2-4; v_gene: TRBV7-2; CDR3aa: ASSFTNIQY
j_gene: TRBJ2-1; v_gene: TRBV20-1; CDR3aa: SARASGLSSYNEQF
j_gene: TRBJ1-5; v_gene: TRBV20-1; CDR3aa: SARDGRGGNQPQH
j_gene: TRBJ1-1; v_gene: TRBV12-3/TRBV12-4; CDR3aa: ASSSGTGGTEAF
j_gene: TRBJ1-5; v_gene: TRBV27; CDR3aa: ASSLSIDPGNQPQH
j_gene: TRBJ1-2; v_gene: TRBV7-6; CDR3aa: ASSPYAGEDYGYT
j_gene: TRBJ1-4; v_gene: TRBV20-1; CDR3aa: SARDRGGWGRNEKLF
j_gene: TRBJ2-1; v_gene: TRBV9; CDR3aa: ASSPPGQGAGEQF
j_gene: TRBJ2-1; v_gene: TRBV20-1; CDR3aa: SARRPSGHNEQF
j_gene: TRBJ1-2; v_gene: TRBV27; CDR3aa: ATPRQGAGGYT
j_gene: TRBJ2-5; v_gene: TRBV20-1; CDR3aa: SAPVGGAETQY
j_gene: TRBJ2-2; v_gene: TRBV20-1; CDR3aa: SARLAGGPGTGELF
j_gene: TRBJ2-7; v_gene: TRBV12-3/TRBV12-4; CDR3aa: ASSSQWVGAFD